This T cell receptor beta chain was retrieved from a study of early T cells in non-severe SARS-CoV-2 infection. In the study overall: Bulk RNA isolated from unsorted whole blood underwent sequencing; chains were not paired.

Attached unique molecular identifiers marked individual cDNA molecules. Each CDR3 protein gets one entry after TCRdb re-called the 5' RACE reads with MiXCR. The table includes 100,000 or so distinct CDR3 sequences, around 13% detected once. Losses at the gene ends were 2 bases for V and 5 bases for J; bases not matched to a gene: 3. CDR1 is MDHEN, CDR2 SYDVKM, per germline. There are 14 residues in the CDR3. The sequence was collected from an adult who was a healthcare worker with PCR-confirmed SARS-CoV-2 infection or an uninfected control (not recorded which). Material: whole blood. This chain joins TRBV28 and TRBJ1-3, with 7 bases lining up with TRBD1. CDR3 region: CASSLRQGRNTIYF. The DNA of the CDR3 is TGTGCCAGCAGTTTACGACAGGGTAGAAACACCATATATTTT.